This T cell receptor (beta chain) is from a study of blood T cells in healthy people across ages. Across the study: With template switching, about one barcoded beta molecule was captured per two T cells.

On this clonotype: The antigen remains unidentified.

Broader study findings: More naive CD4+ cells and higher diversity marked long-lived donors relative to aged donors.

A J-beta primer mix and a sample-barcoded 5' primer were used in a second PCR of about 7 to 12 cycles. Using its own MiXCR run on the 5' RACE reads, TCRdb lists one record per CDR3 protein. Here the sample spans approximately 790,000 distinct CDR3 sequences, around 68% being singletons. Trimming took 5 bases from V and 5 from J, leaving 10 bases between them. The CDR3 length is 13 residues. The source material was blood. This chain uses TRBV12-3 or TRBV12-4 with TRBJ2-1; no clear D gene. This TCR was sampled from a man aged 25-40 years in good health. The CDR3 reads CASSKPGHNEQFF. The CDR3 DNA follows: TGTGCCAGCAGTAAACCGGGCCACAATGAGCAGTTCTTC.